This T cell receptor (beta chain) was captured in a study of blood T cell repertoires in COVID-19. From germline, CDR1 is SEHNR and CDR2 FQNEAQ (reference sequence). V lost 4 bases to trimming and J lost 1 base; unmatched junction nucleotides: 6. The CDR3 has 15 amino acids. Original data processing: For nucleated cells, counts were estimated from reference gene primer amplification. Measured with immunoSEQ multiplex PCR; TCRdb has only the in-frame clones, and not every one. V, J and clone size were drawn from that table, and D and trimming were deduced from the DNA. The table records hundreds of thousands of clones, roughly 91% of them present only once.

Material: peripheral blood. The TCR comes from a woman aged 50 to 65 with COVID-19, enrolled during active disease. The chain combines TRBV7-9 with TRBJ1-2; TRBD1 matches 7 bases. CDR3 DNA: TGTGCCAGCAGCTCGGGGGACAGCATTAACTATGGCTACACCTTC. Translation: CASSSGDSINYGYTF.